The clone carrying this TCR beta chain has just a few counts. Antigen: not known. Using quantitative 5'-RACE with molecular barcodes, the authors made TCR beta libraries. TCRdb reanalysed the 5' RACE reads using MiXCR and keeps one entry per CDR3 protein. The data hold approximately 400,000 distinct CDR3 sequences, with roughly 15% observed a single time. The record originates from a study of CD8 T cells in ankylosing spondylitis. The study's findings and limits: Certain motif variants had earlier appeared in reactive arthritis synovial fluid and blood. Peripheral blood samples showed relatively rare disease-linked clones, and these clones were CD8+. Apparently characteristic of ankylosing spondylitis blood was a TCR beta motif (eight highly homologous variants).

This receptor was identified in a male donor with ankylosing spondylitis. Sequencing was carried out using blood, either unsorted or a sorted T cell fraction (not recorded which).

The CDR3 DNA is TGTGCCAGCAGCCCAGGAGTGGGGGGCGCGTATGAAAAACTGTTTTTT. It codes for CASSPGVGGAYEKLFF. The gene calls are TRBV7-2 and TRBJ1-4, with a possible D match to TRBD1 (6 bases). The CDR3 is 16 residues long. Germline V gives CDR1 SGHTA, CDR2 FQGNSA. V was pared by 5 bases and J by 6 bases, with 19 bases between. The full variable domain, in which reference TRBV7-2 and TRBJ1-4 provide the parts outside the CDR3, is GAGVSQSPSNKVTEKGKDVELRCDPISGHTALYWYRQSLGQGLEFLIYFQGNSAPDKSGLPSDRFSAERTGGSVSTLTIQRTQQEDSAVYLCASSPGVGGAYEKLFFGSGTQLSVL.